One and the same sample provided the 25 T cell receptor beta chains below, sequenced in a study of CD8+ T cells in alopecia areata. Extracted from the samples, RNA was reverse transcribed into cDNA to serve as the sequencing template. The table came from immunoSEQ multiplex PCR; TCRdb's copy has only in-frame clones and leaves some out. The sample contains approximately 110,000 clones, around three fifths of which appear only once. Treatment described: oral pan-JAK inhibitor, 5-10 mg twice daily. Material: CD8+ T cells sorted from blood, obtained at week 24, from a patient treated with tofacitinib. The receptors stem from a human donor with alopecia areata.

The rearrangement joins TRBV4-1 to TRBJ2-7; 11 bases align to TRBD1. The V gene end was trimmed by 2 bases and the J gene end by 2 bases; junction bases not matched to a gene: 5. The length of the CDR3 is 16 residues. Per the germline V gene, CDR1 is MGHRA and CDR2 is YSYEKL. CDR3 protein: CASSQTPGQGAYEQYF. CDR3 in DNA: TGCGCCAGCAGCCAAACACCGGGACAGGGGGCCTACGAGCAGTACTTC.

CDR3 sequence reads: CASSPRASGTDTQYF. The CDR3 DNA reads as TGCGCCAGCAGCCCCCGAGCTAGCGGCACAGATACGCAGTATTTT. The chain links TRBV5-1 to TRBJ2-3, with D tentatively TRBD2 (6 bases). The germline gives CDR1 SGHRS, CDR2 YFSETQ. The CDR3 extends over 15 amino acids. The V end was cut by 4 bases, the J end by 1 base, with 13 bases between.

The genes are TRBV13 and TRBJ1-1; unclear D gene. There are 15 residues in the CDR3. In germline, CDR1 is PRHDT, CDR2 FYEKMQ (reference sequence). V lost 1 base to trimming and J lost 1 base, with 10 bases between them. The CDR3 sequence: CASSLESWANTEAFF. In DNA form, the CDR3 reads TGTGCCAGCAGCTTAGAGAGTTGGGCGAACACTGAAGCTTTCTTT.

This chain connects TRBV5-1 to TRBJ1-1; D ambiguous. The germline V gene has CDR1 SGHRS and CDR2 YFSETQ. Trimming left V 3 bases short and J 6 bases short, with 15 bases between. There are 14 residues in the CDR3. This chain's CDR3 is CASSSDGTGAEAFF. For the CDR3, the DNA is TGCGCCAGCAGCTCGGACGGCACTGGGGCTGAAGCTTTCTTT.

The chain employs TRBV10-3 and TRBJ2-7; 11 bases line up with TRBD2. The CDR3 has 15 amino acids. Per the germline V gene, CDR1 is ENHRY and CDR2 is SYGVKD. Trimming removed 3 bases from V and 5 bases from J; junction bases left unmatched: 6. CDR3 in DNA: TGTGCCATCAGTGATAGCGGGGGGGCAACTCACGAGCAGTACTTC. Its protein is CAISDSGGATHEQYF.

The J gene is TRBJ1-5, the V gene TRBV2; D remains unclear. V was pared by 2 bases and J by 3 bases, with 11 bases between. CDR1 is SNHLY, CDR2 FYNNEI, per germline. This CDR3 comprises 15 residues. In nucleotides, the CDR3 is TGTGCCAGCAGTGAATTGGTCGACCCCAATCAGCCCCAGCATTTT. Translating gives CASSELVDPNQPQHF. The full variable domain, its missing parts supplied by reference TRBV2 and TRBJ1-5, is EPEVTQTPSHQVTQMGQEVILRCVPISNHLYFYWYRQILGQKVEFLVSFYNNEISEKSEIFDDQFSVERPDGSNFTLKIRSTKLEDSAMYFCASSELVDPNQPQHFGDGTRLSIL.

The chain is built from TRBV11-2 and TRBJ2-1; D is uncertain. Germline V lookup: CDR1 SGHAT, CDR2 FQNNGV. Trimming stripped 0 bases from V and 0 bases from J, with 12 bases between. The CDR3 covers 17 residues. CDR3: CASSLDLVQSSYNEQFF. In nucleotides, the CDR3 is TGTGCCAGCAGCTTAGATCTGGTCCAAAGCTCCTACAATGAGCAGTTCTTC.

V gene TRBV10-3 combines with J gene TRBJ2-3; D is uncertain. In germline, CDR1 is ENHRY, CDR2 SYGVKD. The V and J ends lost 6 bases and 4 bases respectively, with 8 bases between them. The CDR3 runs 12 residues. The DNA of the CDR3 is TGTGCCATCAGGGAAAAGGCAGATACGCAGTATTTT. Amino acids: CAIREKADTQYF.

The chain uses TRBV30 and TRBJ1-6; D uncertain. The V gene lost 0 bases and the J gene lost 10 bases, with 16 bases spanning the gap. Per germline, CDR1 GTSNPN and CDR2 SVGIG (reference sequence). The CDR3 sequence is 15 residues long. CDR3 nucleotides: TGTGCCTGGAGTGTAGACGGATCGTCGGGGTCACCCCTCCACTTT. Protein product: CAWSVDGSSGSPLHF.

The CDR3 bases are TGTGCCAGCAGACAAGACAGGGGCACCGGGGAGCTGTTTTTT. Protein sequence: CASRQDRGTGELFF. The gene calls are TRBV5-8 and TRBJ2-2; 8 bases fit TRBD1. The CDR3 is made up of 14 amino acids. The germline CDR1 and CDR2 sequences are SGHTS and YDEGEE. The V and J ends lost 5 bases and 4 bases, in that order; junction bases with no gene match: 4.

V is TRBV18 and J is TRBJ1-1; unclear D gene. This CDR3 spans 11 amino acids. The germline V gene has CDR1 KGHSH and CDR2 LQKENI. V lost 5 bases and J 11 bases, leaving 12 bases between the germline ends. The CDR3 region has the DNA TGTGCCAGCTCATCGGACCTGTCCGCTTTCTTT. Its translation: CASSSDLSAFF.

The V gene is TRBV5-6, the J gene TRBJ2-1, with D possibly being TRBD1 (6 bases). Trimming stripped 3 bases from V and 8 bases from J, with 21 bases between. Germline assignment: CDR1 SGHDT and CDR2 YYEEEE. The CDR3 length is 16 residues. The CDR3 DNA sequence: TGTGCCAGCAGCTCAAGACAGGTAATTATCTTGGATGAGCAGTTCTTC. As protein: CASSSRQVIILDEQFF.

The chain combines TRBV7-9 with TRBJ1-2; the match to TRBD1 covers 7 bases. Germline CDR1 reads SEHNR; CDR2 reads FQNEAQ (reference sequence). The V segment lost 5 bases and the J segment 8 bases; nucleotides outside the gene matches: 11. The CDR3 is 14 amino acids. The CDR3 spells CASSQKDRLEGYTF. The CDR3 coding sequence is TGTGCCAGCAGCCAGAAGGACAGGTTGGAAGGCTACACCTTC.

This chain joins TRBV16 and TRBJ2-7, with TRBD1 identical over 7 bases. Germline-derived CDR1 and CDR2 are KGHSY and FQNENV. This CDR3 spans 13 amino acids. The V segment lost 4 bases and the J segment 2 bases; nucleotides outside the gene matches: 2. The CDR3 loop is CASSPGQAYEQYF. The CDR3, as DNA: TGTGCCAGCAGCCCTGGACAGGCCTACGAGCAGTACTTC.

The CDR3 spells CASSGEGPSFYEQYF. The CDR3, as DNA: TGTGCCAGCAGTGGAGAGGGCCCCTCTTTCTACGAGCAGTACTTC. The chain combines TRBV27 with TRBJ2-7, with TRBD2 as a possible D gene (5 bases). The V and J ends lost 5 bases and 3 bases respectively, with 17 bases between them. Germline loops: CDR1 MNHEY, CDR2 SMNVEV (reference sequence). The CDR3 runs 15 residues.

This chain links TRBV29-1 with TRBJ2-2; 9 bases fit TRBD1. The CDR3 has 14 amino acids. The V and J ends lost 6 bases and 0 bases, in that order; junction bases with no gene match: 2. Looked up from germline, CDR1 is SQVTM and CDR2 is ANQGSEA. The CDR3 coding sequence is TGCAGCGTCCGACAGGGGGCGAACACCGGGGAGCTGTTTTTT. Encoded protein: CSVRQGANTGELFF.

This chain connects TRBV5-1 to TRBJ2-7; D assignment may be TRBD1 or TRBD2 (5 bases each). Germline CDR1 SGHRS, CDR2 YFSETQ. Trimming took 4 bases from V and 0 from J, leaving 11 bases between them. The CDR3 has 14 amino acids. CDR3 protein: CASSLRDPSYEQYF. The CDR3 region has the DNA TGCGCCAGCAGCCTCCGGGACCCCTCCTACGAGCAGTACTTC.

The rearrangement links TRBV5-1 to TRBJ2-7; D is ambiguous. Germline V gene sequence: CDR1 SGHRS, CDR2 YFSETQ. The CDR3 totals 13 residues. V was trimmed by 0 bases and J by 4 bases, leaving 8 bases between them. The CDR3 region is CASSLGMGYEQYF. In DNA, the CDR3 is TGCGCCAGCAGCTTGGGTATGGGTTACGAGCAGTACTTC. The full variable domain, rest sourced from reference TRBV5-1 and TRBJ2-7, is KAGVTQTPRYLIKTRGQQVTLSCSPISGHRSVSWYQQTPGQGLQFLFEYFSETQRNKGNFPGRFSGRQFSNSRSEMNVSTLELGDSALYLCASSLGMGYEQYFGPGTRLTVT.

The V gene is TRBV5-6, the J gene TRBJ1-5; D unresolved. The CDR3 totals 15 residues. Germline CDR1 reads SGHDT; CDR2 reads YYEEEE. V was clipped by 2 bases and J by 0 bases, with 9 bases between them. CDR3 sequence: CASSFSIDSNQPQHF. In DNA form, the CDR3 reads TGTGCCAGCAGCTTTTCCATTGATAGCAATCAGCCCCAGCATTTT.

The chain is built from TRBV7-3 and TRBJ1-3; D not certain. With 5 bases removed from V and 0 bases from J, the gap between germline ends came to 5 bases. This CDR3 comprises 13 residues. CDR1 is SGHTA, CDR2 FQGTGA, per germline. CDR3 nucleotide sequence: TGTGCCAGCAGCCCGTACTCTGGAAACACCATATATTTT. Translation: CASSPYSGNTIYF.

The chain joins TRBV5-1 to TRBJ2-1; no clear D gene. The CDR3 consists of 11 residues. The ends were cut back, 0 bases at V and 10 bases at J, with 5 bases in the middle. Germline values: CDR1 SGHRS, CDR2 YFSETQ. The CDR3 nucleotides read TGCGCCAGCAGCTTGGGCAGGGAGCAGTTCTTC. As protein: CASSLGREQFF.

The chain is built from TRBV7-9 and TRBJ1-5; 9 bases match TRBD1. V lost 5 bases to trimming and J lost 1 base; unmatched junction nucleotides: 3. This CDR3 has 15 residues. CDR1 is SEHNR, CDR2 FQNEAQ, per germline (reference sequence). CDR3 nucleotide sequence: TGTGCCAGCAGCGGGGACAGGGAGAGCAATCAGCCCCAGCATTTT. Its translation is CASSGDRESNQPQHF.

The rearrangement links TRBV4-1 to TRBJ2-7; possible D gene TRBD1, 6 bases. The germline gives CDR1 MGHRA, CDR2 YSYEKL. Trimming shortened V by 2 bases and J by 2 bases, and 13 bases separated the two germline ends. CDR3 length: 15 amino acids. The CDR3 DNA reads TGCGCCAGCAGCCAACCAGACAGGACGGCCTACGAGCAGTACTTC. Translation gives CASSQPDRTAYEQYF.

The chain couples TRBV27 to TRBJ2-2; D unclear. Germline CDR1 reads MNHEY; CDR2 reads SMNVEV (reference sequence). The V end was cut by 3 bases, the J end by 1 base, with 6 bases between. CDR3 length: 14 amino acids. CDR3 coding DNA: TGTGCCAGCAGTTTTTCAGGGAACACCGGGGAGCTGTTTTTT. This translates into CASSFSGNTGELFF.

The rearrangement joins TRBV27 to TRBJ1-2; the D gene is possibly TRBD1 (5 bases). There are 14 residues in the CDR3. Trimming removed 6 bases at V and 0 bases at J, with 11 bases between. Germline-derived CDR1 and CDR2 are MNHEY and SMNVEV (reference sequence). CDR3 nucleotide sequence: TGTGCCAGCAGCCCCGGGGGAGCTAACTATGGCTACACCTTC. Its translation is CASSPGGANYGYTF.